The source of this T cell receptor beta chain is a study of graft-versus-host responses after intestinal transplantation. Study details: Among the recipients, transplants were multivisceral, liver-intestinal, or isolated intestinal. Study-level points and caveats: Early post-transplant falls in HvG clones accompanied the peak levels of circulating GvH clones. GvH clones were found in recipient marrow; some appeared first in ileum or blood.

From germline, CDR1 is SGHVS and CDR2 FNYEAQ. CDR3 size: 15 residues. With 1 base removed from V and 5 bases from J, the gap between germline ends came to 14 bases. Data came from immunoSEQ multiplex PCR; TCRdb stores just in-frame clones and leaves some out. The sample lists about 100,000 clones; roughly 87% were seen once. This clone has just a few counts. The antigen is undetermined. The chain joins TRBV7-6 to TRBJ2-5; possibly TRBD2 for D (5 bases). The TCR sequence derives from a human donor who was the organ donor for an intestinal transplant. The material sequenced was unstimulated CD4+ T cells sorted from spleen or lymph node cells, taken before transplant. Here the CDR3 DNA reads TGTGCCAGCAGCTTAGGCTGGACGGGATTGGAGACCCAGTACTTC. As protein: CASSLGWTGLETQYF. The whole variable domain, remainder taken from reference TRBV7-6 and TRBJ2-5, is GAGVSQSPRYKVTKRGQDVALRCDPISGHVSLYWYRQALGQGPEFLTYFNYEAQQDKSGLPNDRFSAERPEGSISTLTIQRTEQRDSAMYRCASSLGWTGLETQYFGPGTRLLVL.